These 24 T cell receptor beta chains were all obtained from the same sample, sequenced in a study of OX40 agonist ivuxolimab in advanced cancers. Some clones are missing from TCRdb's copy, which holds only in-frame ones; the method was immunoSEQ multiplex PCR. The repertoire holds around 74,000 clones, with roughly 86% as singletons. The source material was CD4+ or CD8+ T cells sorted from blood, sampled in a trial of the OX40 agonist ivuxolimab. The origin of the receptors is an adult with an advanced solid tumor such as melanoma, head and neck, liver or kidney cancer.

The V call is TRBV30, the J call TRBJ1-3, with D unclear. This CDR3 region has 12 residues. CDR1 GTSNPN and CDR2 SVGIG come from the germline V gene (reference sequence). The V and J ends lost 3 bases and 4 bases respectively, with 7 bases between them. The CDR3 spells CAWSRTGNTIYF. For the CDR3, the DNA is TGTGCCTGGAGCCGTACCGGAAACACCATATATTTT.

This clone was counted a single time. The chain joins TRBV30 to TRBJ2-1, with 7 bases matching TRBD1. The CDR3 sequence is 14 residues long. Trimming took 5 bases from V and 3 from J; bases not matched to a gene: 7. Germline values: CDR1 GTSNPN, CDR2 SVGIG (reference sequence). The CDR3 DNA reads as TGTGCCTGGGGAGAGGGGGCGAACTACAATGAGCAGTTCTTC. Protein: CAWGEGANYNEQFF.

The rearrangement uses TRBV5-5 and TRBJ2-5; D gene uncertain. Germline-derived CDR1 and CDR2 are SGHKS and YYEKEE (reference sequence). This CDR3 is 14 amino acids long. Trimming removed 2 bases at V and 4 bases at J, with 12 bases between. The CDR3: CASSFRPATETQYF. The DNA of the CDR3 is TGTGCCAGCAGCTTCAGACCCGCCACAGAGACCCAGTACTTC.

This chain joins TRBV18 and TRBJ2-2, with D possibly TRBD2 on 6 matching bases. Deletions cut 3 bases from V and 4 bases from J, with 12 bases between. This CDR3 region has 15 residues. Germline-derived CDR1 and CDR2 are KGHSH and LQKENI. As DNA, the CDR3 is TGTGCCAGCTCACCGGGGCTAGCGACCACCGGGGAGCTGTTTTTT. It codes for CASSPGLATTGELFF.

This chain joins TRBV5-4 and TRBJ1-2, with a possible D match to TRBD1 (5 bases). Per germline, CDR1 SGHNT and CDR2 YYREEE (reference sequence). The V gene lost 0 bases and the J gene lost 0 bases, with 9 bases spanning the gap. There are 15 residues in the CDR3. CDR3 sequence (DNA): TGTGCCAGCAGCTTGGTTGGGGCCTCTAACTATGGCTACACCTTC. This encodes CASSLVGASNYGYTF.

The rearrangement joins TRBV30 to TRBJ2-5; 10 bases map to TRBD2. Per the germline V gene, CDR1 is GTSNPN and CDR2 is SVGIG (reference sequence). J gave up 2 bases and V 5 bases, and 2 bases lay outside the gene matches. This CDR3 has 13 amino acids. This chain's CDR3 is CAWGLAVQETQYF. CDR3 nucleotides: TGTGCCTGGGGACTAGCGGTTCAAGAGACCCAGTACTTC.

This sequence joins TRBV7-9 and TRBJ2-1; 12 nucleotides match TRBD1. Germline trimming cut 3 bases from V and 7 bases from J; bases unmatched to any gene: 4. The CDR3 consists of 15 residues. Germline values: CDR1 SEHNR, CDR2 FQNEAQ (reference sequence). CDR3 sequence reads: CASSFRDRGLNEQFF. The CDR3, as DNA: TGTGCCAGCAGCTTCCGGGACAGGGGGCTGAATGAGCAGTTCTTC. Full variable domain (remainder filled in from reference TRBV7-9 and TRBJ2-1): DTGVSQNPRHKITKRGQNVTFRCDPISEHNRLYWYRQTLGQGPEFLTYFQNEAQLEKSRLLSDRFSAERPKGSFSTLEIQRTEQGDSAMYLCASSFRDRGLNEQFFGPGTRLTVL.

The V call is TRBV2, the J call TRBJ2-1; no definite D call. Trimming took off 1 base at V and 6 bases at J, with 19 bases between the two ends. The length of the CDR3 is 17 residues. The V gene's germline CDR1 is SNHLY and CDR2 FYNNEI. The chain's CDR3 is CASSEGRSSYYLNEQFF. CDR3 DNA: TGTGCCAGCAGTGAAGGTAGGAGTTCGTATTACCTCAATGAGCAGTTCTTC.

V and J are TRBV27 and TRBJ1-5; 10 nucleotides line up with TRBD1. V dropped 4 bases and J dropped 4; count of bases not matched to a gene: 7. Germline loops: CDR1 MNHEY, CDR2 SMNVEV (reference sequence). This CDR3 comprises 16 residues. This chain's CDR3 is CASSSPGQGKNQPQHF. CDR3 DNA sequence: TGTGCCAGCAGTTCGCCGGGACAGGGGAAAAATCAGCCCCAGCATTTT.

The CDR3 loop reads CASSSRGRSVAGETQYF. CDR3 in DNA: TGTGCCAGCAGTTCCCGCGGGAGAAGTGTAGCGGGGGAGACCCAGTACTTC. This chain uses TRBV28 with TRBJ2-5; TRBD2 matches at 8 bases. The CDR3 has 17 residues. The germline gives CDR1 MDHEN, CDR2 SYDVKM. The V and J ends lost 4 bases and 5 bases, in that order; junction bases with no gene match: 15.

This rearrangement joins TRBV7-9 to TRBJ1-2; D possibly corresponds to TRBD1 (6 bases). Trimming left V 5 bases short and J 5 bases short, with 15 bases between. The CDR3 runs to 14 residues. Per germline, CDR1 SEHNR and CDR2 FQNEAQ (reference sequence). CDR3 sequence reads: CASSGVDRYYGYTF. CDR3 DNA sequence: TGTGCCAGCAGCGGAGTAGACAGGTATTATGGCTACACCTTC.

This clone was observed a single time. The V and J genes are TRBV12-5 and TRBJ1-3; D unresolved. Germline CDR1 LGHNT, CDR2 FRNRAP. Trimming pared 6 bases from V and 0 bases from J, leaving 3 bases between. The CDR3 covers 12 residues. For the CDR3, the DNA is TGTGCTAGTGGGGGCTCTGGAAACACCATATATTTT. Translating it yields CASGGSGNTIYF.

V and J are TRBV5-1 and TRBJ1-5; 7 nucleotides match TRBD1. Germline V CDR1 and CDR2: SGHRS, YFSETQ. There are 13 residues in the CDR3. The trim removed 2 bases at V and 7 bases at J, leaving 3 bases unmatched. The CDR3 protein is CASSLQGPQPQHF. DNA of the CDR3: TGCGCCAGCAGCTTACAGGGGCCGCAGCCCCAGCATTTT.

The V and J genes are TRBV20-1 and TRBJ2-5; maybe TRBD1 (5 bases). Per germline, CDR1 DFQATT and CDR2 SNEGSKA (reference sequence). Trimming stripped 7 bases from V and 4 bases from J, with 10 bases between. This CDR3 spans 11 amino acids. The CDR3, as DNA: TGCAGTGGACTCACAGGAGAGACCCAGTACTTC. Translation: CSGLTGETQYF.

The V gene is TRBV5-1, the J gene TRBJ1-1, with D possibly being TRBD1 (5 bases). Germline CDR1 reads SGHRS; CDR2 reads YFSETQ. The CDR3 runs to 14 residues. The V end lost 3 bases, the J end lost 11 bases, and 20 bases lay between the germline ends. The CDR3 spells CASSSSRETRVAFF. The CDR3 region has the DNA TGCGCCAGCAGCTCATCACGGGAGACCAGGGTGGCTTTCTTT.

The chain links TRBV6-6 to TRBJ2-7; 9 bases align to TRBD2. Germline V lookup: CDR1 MNHNY, CDR2 SVGAGI (reference sequence). V lost 6 bases, J lost 4 bases, and 10 bases stayed unmatched. The CDR3 is 15 residues long. CDR3 amino acids: CASRAGGTGQYEQYF. The CDR3 coding sequence is TGTGCCAGCAGGGCGGGGGGGACCGGTCAGTACGAGCAGTACTTC.

The CDR3 coding sequence is TGTGCCAGCAGAACGGGACAGGGGGCATATGGAAACACCATATATTTT. This translates into CASRTGQGAYGNTIYF. The chain is built from TRBV2 and TRBJ1-3, with 12 bases aligning to TRBD1. The CDR3 is 16 amino acids. The V segment lost 6 bases and the J segment 3 bases; nucleotides outside the gene matches: 6. CDR1 is SNHLY, CDR2 FYNNEI, per germline.

This chain's CDR3 is CASSTYGGNTEAFF. The CDR3 DNA reads TGTGCCAGTAGCACCTACGGGGGAAACACTGAAGCTTTCTTT. The V call is TRBV19, the J call TRBJ1-1; tentatively, D is TRBD1 (5 bases). The CDR3 is 14 amino acids. V lost 6 bases and J 2 bases, leaving 13 bases between the germline ends. The germline gives CDR1 LNHDA, CDR2 SQIVND (reference sequence).

The chain uses TRBV30 and TRBJ1-3, with D uncertain. CDR3 size: 14 residues. Germline V CDR1 and CDR2: GTSNPN, SVGIG (reference sequence). Trimming took off 0 bases at V and 2 bases at J, with 8 bases between the two ends. CDR3 sequence: CAWSVNRAGNTIYF. The CDR3 region has the DNA TGTGCCTGGAGTGTCAATCGGGCTGGAAACACCATATATTTT.

This clone showed up just once. The chain joins TRBV11-2 to TRBJ1-2; possible D gene TRBD1, 6 bases. Germline V gives CDR1 SGHAT, CDR2 FQNNGV. The CDR3 has 14 amino acids. V gave up 5 bases and J gave up 1 base, with 11 bases separating them. Here the CDR3 reads CASSPDRFNYGYTF. The CDR3 region has the DNA TGTGCCAGCAGCCCCGACAGGTTTAACTATGGCTACACCTTC. The whole variable domain, remainder taken from reference TRBV11-2 and TRBJ1-2, is EAGVAQSPRYKIIEKRQSVAFWCNPISGHATLYWYQQILGQGPKLLIQFQNNGVVDDSQLPKDRFSAERLKGVDSTLKIQPAKLEDSAVYLCASSPDRFNYGYTFGSGTRLTVV.

The chain uses TRBV6-5 and TRBJ2-3, with 10 bases that match TRBD1. Germline V gene lookup returns CDR1 MNHEY and CDR2 SVGAGI. Germline trimming cut 2 bases from V and 8 bases from J; bases unmatched to any gene: 10. CDR3 length equals 16 residues. CDR3 sequence (DNA): TGTGCCAGCAGTTACGTGGGGACAGGGGATCCGGCTACGCAGTATTTT. This encodes CASSYVGTGDPATQYF.

The rearrangement uses TRBV19 and TRBJ2-7; 8 bases agree with TRBD1. The CDR3 totals 15 residues. V shed 5 bases, J shed 2 bases, and the junction held 8 bases outside the gene matches. The germline V gene has CDR1 LNHDA and CDR2 SQIVND (reference sequence). CDR3 loop: CASSGPGQAAYEQYF. The CDR3 DNA sequence: TGTGCCAGTAGTGGTCCGGGACAGGCGGCCTACGAGCAGTACTTC.

This clone was detected only a few times. Distinct nucleotide sequences in the sample also encode this CDR3. The chain has TRBV19 and TRBJ1-5, with 8 bases matching TRBD1. This CDR3 has 16 residues. Germline V gene sequence: CDR1 LNHDA, CDR2 SQIVND (reference sequence). The trim removed 5 bases at V and 0 bases at J, leaving 6 bases unmatched. The CDR3 reads CASSLWTGNSNQPQHF. The CDR3 nucleotides are TGTGCCAGTAGTCTGTGGACAGGGAATAGCAATCAGCCCCAGCATTTT.

This chain joins TRBV12-5 and TRBJ2-1, with D perhaps assigned TRBD1 or TRBD2 (5 bases each). The CDR3 consists of 17 residues. V lost 6 bases to trimming and J lost 0 bases, with 18 bases between them. Germline V gene sequence: CDR1 LGHNT, CDR2 FRNRAP. The CDR3 loop reads CASGPPPGTGSYNEQFF. As DNA, the CDR3 is TGTGCTAGTGGCCCCCCTCCCGGGACCGGCTCCTACAATGAGCAGTTCTTC. Supplemented by reference TRBV12-5 and TRBJ2-1, the full variable domain reads DARVTQTPRHKVTEMGQEVTMRCQPILGHNTVFWYRQTMMQGLELLAYFRNRAPLDDSGMPKDRFSAEMPDATLATLKIQPSEPRDSAVYFCASGPPPGTGSYNEQFFGPGTRLTVL.